This entry features one TCR beta chain sequence. This sample is part of a study of metastatic and nonmetastatic thyroid tumors. Study-level background: Repertoires from blood and tumor or nodule tissue of malignant and benign thyroid patients were compared.

Patients underwent thyroid surgery, and none had received any treatment before it. From the PCR reads, TCRdb re-called clones with MiXCR. The sample holds tens of thousands of clones; around a quarter are singletons and the top ten take less than 15%. Trimming stripped 5 bases from V and 1 base from J, with 15 bases between. This CDR3 has 15 residues. Germline CDR1 is SGHVS and CDR2 is FNYEAQ. The sample was blood. This chain uses TRBV7-6 with TRBJ2-7; a weak D match, TRBD1 (6 bases). This TCR was sampled from a female donor with papillary thyroid cancer or a benign thyroid nodule (not recorded which). Some clones in this sample may be carry-over from other donors' samples. CDR3 DNA sequence: TGTGCCAGCAGCCTTAGAGCTGACAGGTCCTACGAGCAGTACTTC. Amino acid sequence: CASSLRADRSYEQYF.